This TCR beta chain was captured in a study of blood T cell repertoires in COVID-19. Across the whole study: The United States, Italy and Spain were the sources of the acute and convalescent COVID-19 samples. Sample material is recorded as cDNA or gDNA derived from T cells, B-cell-depleted T cells, or PBMCs.

This CDR3 has 15 residues. J gave up 7 bases and V 2 bases, and 6 bases lay outside the gene matches. CDR1 is MGHRA and CDR2 is YSYEKL in the germline V gene. As processed by the authors: Amplification with reference gene primers provided the estimates of nucleated cell counts. TCRdb keeps only in-frame clones here, not all; method: immunoSEQ multiplex PCR. D and trimming come from the DNA, and the V and J calls and clone size come from that table. The top ten clones hold 4.4% of a sample with tens of thousands of clones, 80% to 90% of them seen once. The receptor was isolated from a man over 45 with active COVID-19. V and J are TRBV4-1 and TRBJ2-2, with 8 bases lining up with TRBD2. The sequenced material came from peripheral blood. The CDR3 sequence is CASSQYGGVSGELFF. CDR3 coding DNA: TGCGCCAGCAGCCAATACGGGGGGGTAAGCGGGGAGCTGTTTTTT.